The 27 T cell receptor beta chains presented below share a single source sample, sequenced in a study of circulating CD8 cells and anti-PD-1 response in melanoma. The QIAseq Immune Repertoire TCR panel built the libraries from about 14 ng of total RNA. Using its own MiXCR run on the reads, TCRdb lists one record per CDR3 protein. The table shows some 470 distinct CDR3 sequences, with around 7% occurring only once. Four subsets defined by PD-1 and/or TIGIT were sorted from live CD3+CD8+TCRalphabeta+ cells. The sequences come from CD8+ T cells from PBMCs, collected at baseline or after one month of anti-PD-1 therapy (not recorded which). The receptors come from a human donor with melanoma.

This clonotype ranks as large (0.1 to 1%). The chain is built from TRBV5-5 and TRBJ1-5, with D hard to call. The germline gives CDR1 SGHKS, CDR2 YYEKEE (reference sequence). V lost 0 bases to trimming and J lost 6 bases, with 13 bases between them. The CDR3 spans 15 residues. The CDR3 spells CASSLDRSRRQPQHF. The CDR3 nucleotides are TGTGCCAGCAGCTTGGACCGATCTAGGCGTCAGCCCCAGCATTTT.

Relative to its sample, this clonotype is large (0.1 to 1%). This chain joins TRBV5-5 and TRBJ2-1; 11 positions match TRBD2. With V trimmed by 6 bases and J by 1 base, 6 bases remained unmatched. CDR3 length equals 16 residues. The V gene's germline CDR1 is SGHKS and CDR2 YYEKEE (reference sequence). CDR3 bases: TGTGCCAGCACTCCTGGACTAGCGGGTTCCTACAATGAGCAGTTCTTC. This codes for CASTPGLAGSYNEQFF. Full variable domain (remainder filled in from reference TRBV5-5 and TRBJ2-1): DAGVTQSPTHLIKTRGQQVTLRCSPISGHKSVSWYQQVLGQGPQFIFQYYEKEERGRGNFPDRFSARQFPNYSSELNVNALLLGDSALYLCASTPGLAGSYNEQFFGPGTRLTVL.

This clonotype is categorized as large. The genes are TRBV28 and TRBJ2-3; TRBD1 matches at 10 bases. There are 14 residues in the CDR3. V lost 4 bases and J lost 4; bases outside the gene matches: 2. The V gene's germline CDR1 is MDHEN and CDR2 SYDVKM. The CDR3 spells CASSYDRGPDTQYF. The CDR3, as DNA: TGTGCCAGCAGTTATGACAGGGGGCCAGATACGCAGTATTTT.

To note about this clonotype: This clone may be a read error of a much larger clone one base away. The chain employs TRBV20-1 and TRBJ2-1; possible D gene TRBD1, 6 bases. The V end lost 5 bases, the J end lost 6 bases, and 14 bases lay between the germline ends. The CDR3 length is 13 residues. Germline V gives CDR1 DFQATT, CDR2 SNEGSKA (reference sequence). The CDR3 region has the DNA TGCAGTGCTTCCCGCGGACAGTGCAATGAGCAGTTCTTC. Protein sequence: CSASRGQCNEQFF.

By share, this clonotype counts as large (0.1 to 1%). J is TRBJ2-7 and V is TRBV6-6; 8 positions match TRBD1. In germline, CDR1 is MNHNY, CDR2 SVGAGI (reference sequence). CDR3 length equals 12 residues. Trimming took 6 bases from V and 3 from J; bases not matched to a gene: 1. The CDR3 DNA reads as TGTGCCAGCAGCGGACAGGGCTACGAGCAGTACTTC. The encoded protein is CASSGQGYEQYF.

Sample share makes this clonotype medium-sized (0.01 to 0.1%). This chain joins TRBV7-2 and TRBJ2-1; no reliable D call. This CDR3 region has 16 residues. The V and J ends lost 0 bases and 7 bases respectively, with 16 bases between them. CDR1 and CDR2 (germline): SGHTA, FQGNSA. In DNA form, the CDR3 reads TGTGCCAGCAGCTTAGCCGTCCGCTCCTTAGGGAATGAGCAGTTCTTC. Translated: CASSLAVRSLGNEQFF.

This clonotype is labeled as large. The rearrangement uses TRBV6-2 or TRBV6-3 and TRBJ2-1, with 8 bases that match TRBD2. The J segment lost 9 bases and the V segment lost 6 bases, leaving 13 bases of the junction unmatched. From germline, CDR1 is MNHEY and CDR2 SVGEGT. This CDR3 has 15 amino acids. CDR3 nucleotide sequence: TGTGCCAGCAGCCACAGCGGGAGTGGGAGTAGTGAGCAGTTCTTC. It specifies CASSHSGSGSSEQFF.

By its share, this clonotype is medium-sized. A read error is possible here, since a much larger clone lies one base away. J is TRBJ2-3 and V is TRBV6-4; no clear D gene. Germline V gene data show CDR1 as MRHNA and CDR2 as SNTAGT. With 2 bases removed from V and 8 bases from J, the gap between germline ends came to 14 bases. The CDR3 has 14 amino acids. The CDR3 coding sequence is TGTGCCAGCAGTGACGCCCCCGACCATGTTACGCAGTATTTT. Its protein is CASSDAPDHVTQYF.

Sample share makes this clonotype large. The chain recombines TRBV29-1 with TRBJ2-3, with 8 nucleotides matching TRBD1. Germline V CDR1 and CDR2: SQVTM, ANQGSEA. The CDR3 covers 13 residues. J lost 2 bases, V lost 5 bases, and 3 bases had no gene match. The DNA of the CDR3 is TGCAGCGTTAGGACAGGGAACACAGATACGCAGTATTTT. This sequence encodes CSVRTGNTDTQYF.

By frequency in the sample, this clonotype is large (0.1 to 1%). The chain employs TRBV12-3 or TRBV12-4 and TRBJ2-5, with 9 bases identical to TRBD1. CDR3 length equals 16 residues. The V gene end was trimmed by 3 bases and the J gene end by 1 base; junction bases not matched to a gene: 6. The CDR3 nucleotides are TGTGCCAGCAGTTTGCCCGGGACAGGGACCCAAGAGACCCAGTACTTC. This codes for CASSLPGTGTQETQYF.

By share, this clonotype counts as large. This CDR3 reads CASSGFTGTGATYEQYF. The CDR3 DNA reads TGTGCCAGTAGTGGATTTACGGGGACAGGGGCAACCTACGAGCAGTACTTC. This chain joins TRBV19 and TRBJ2-7, with 10 bases lining up with TRBD1. V gave up 5 bases and J gave up 2 bases; unmatched junction bases: 12. This CDR3 has 17 amino acids. Germline lookup yields CDR1 LNHDA and CDR2 SQIVND (reference sequence).

This clonotype was recorded a few times. This could be a read error, since a much larger clone is one nucleotide away. The chain joins TRBV29-1 to TRBJ2-1; tentative D call: TRBD2 (5 bases). Germline V gene lookup returns CDR1 SQVTM and CDR2 ANQGSEA. The CDR3 runs 14 residues. CDR3 amino acids: CSVDSWENYNEQVF. DNA for the CDR3: TGCAGCGTTGACAGTTGGGAGAACTACAATGAGCAGGTCTTC.

This clonotype is large (0.1 to 1%) by share. V gene TRBV20-1 combines with J gene TRBJ2-1; D possibly corresponds to TRBD1 (6 bases). V was trimmed by 0 bases and J by 4 bases, leaving 16 bases between them. Germline assignment: CDR1 DFQATT and CDR2 SNEGSKA (reference sequence). This CDR3 is 16 amino acids long. The CDR3 DNA sequence: TGCAGTGCTAGAGATATTGGGAAGGGGGATTACAATGAGCAGTTCTTC. Its translation is CSARDIGKGDYNEQFF.

This clonotype rates as medium-sized. The genes are TRBV19 and TRBJ2-3; D is unclear. V shed 8 bases and J shed 6 bases, with 15 bases lying between them. The CDR3 is made up of 13 amino acids. Germline V gene sequence: CDR1 LNHDA, CDR2 SQIVND (reference sequence). The CDR3 nucleotides read TGTGCCAGTTCGGTCTTAGCTCAGGATACGCAGTATTTT. It specifies CASSVLAQDTQYF. Drawing the rest from reference TRBV19 and TRBJ2-3, the complete variable domain is DGGITQSPKYLFRKEGQNVTLSCEQNLNHDAMYWYRQDPGQGLRLIYYSQIVNDFQKGDIAEGYSVSREKKESFPLTVTSAQKNPTAFYLCASSVLAQDTQYFGPGTRLTVL.

CDR3 sequence: CASSLASARDEQYF. CDR3 bases: TGTGCCAGCAGCTTAGCTTCGGCCAGGGACGAGCAGTACTTC. V usage is TRBV7-2 and J usage is TRBJ2-7; weak D call: TRBD1 (5 bases). Germline V gives CDR1 SGHTA, CDR2 FQGNSA. This CDR3 is built from 14 residues. V was pared by 0 bases and J by 5 bases, with 11 bases between.

This clonotype is deemed large (0.1 to 1%). The rearrangement uses TRBV28 and TRBJ2-3; no clear D gene. The V gene's germline CDR1 is MDHEN and CDR2 SYDVKM. The CDR3 covers 14 residues. The V and J ends lost 1 base and 7 bases respectively, with 12 bases between them. CDR3 nucleotides: TGTGCCAGCAGTTTATCCCTCGCAGCTAATACGCAGTATTTT. Translated, it gives CASSLSLAANTQYF. Combining the CDR3 with reference TRBV28 and TRBJ2-3 gives the whole variable domain DVKVTQSSRYLVKRTGEKVFLECVQDMDHENMFWYRQDPGLGLRLIYFSYDVKMKEKGDIPEGYSVSREKKERFSLILESASTNQTSMYLCASSLSLAANTQYFGPGTRLTVL.

This clonotype is categorized as large. This chain uses TRBV19 with TRBJ2-1; tentative D call: TRBD1 (6 bases). The CDR3 length is 14 residues. Germline-derived CDR1 and CDR2 are LNHDA and SQIVND (reference sequence). Trimming shortened V by 5 bases and J by 5 bases, and 13 bases separated the two germline ends. CDR3 region: CASSPGPGDNEQFF. The CDR3 DNA sequence: TGTGCCAGTAGTCCCGGGCCAGGGGACAATGAGCAGTTCTTC.

This clonotype was detected a few times. The rearrangement joins TRBV28 to TRBJ2-1; D possibly corresponds to TRBD2 (5 bases). V was pared by 10 bases and J by 8 bases, with 12 bases between. In germline, CDR1 is MDHEN, CDR2 SYDVKM. The CDR3 has 11 residues. In nucleotides, the CDR3 is TGTGCCACCAGCGGCGGGTATGAGCAGTTCTTC. This encodes CATSGGYEQFF.

Within the sample, this clonotype is large. This sequence joins TRBV25-1 and TRBJ2-1; tentatively, D is TRBD1 (5 bases). Germline values: CDR1 MGHDK, CDR2 SYGVNS. The length of the CDR3 is 12 residues. Trimming took off 5 bases at V and 7 bases at J, with 9 bases between the two ends. DNA of the CDR3: TGTGCCAGCAGTTACTCAGGGAATGAGCAGTTCTTC. It translates to CASSYSGNEQFF.

By sample fraction, this clonotype is large (0.1 to 1%). The gene calls are TRBV19 and TRBJ2-7; no reliable D call. With 4 bases removed from V and 6 bases from J, the gap between germline ends came to 10 bases. Per germline, CDR1 LNHDA and CDR2 SQIVND (reference sequence). This CDR3 is built from 12 residues. The chain's CDR3 is CASSTPSREQYF. CDR3 bases: TGTGCCAGTAGTACCCCATCGCGCGAGCAGTACTTC.

By proportion, this clonotype is large (0.1 to 1%). The gene calls are TRBV27 and TRBJ2-1; no definite D call. V gave up 6 bases and J gave up 4 bases, with 10 bases separating them. The CDR3 length is 13 residues. From germline, CDR1 is MNHEY and CDR2 SMNVEV (reference sequence). As DNA, the CDR3 is TGTGCCAGCAGATCAGAAATTTACAATGAGCAGTTCTTC. This encodes CASRSEIYNEQFF.

In its sample, this clonotype is medium-sized (0.01 to 0.1%). Given the absence of the conserved phenylalanine or tryptophan at the CDR3 end, a read error is likely. This rearrangement joins TRBV2 to TRBJ2-5; D may correspond to TRBD1 or TRBD2 (6 bases each). Germline V gene data show CDR1 as SNHLY and CDR2 as FYNNEI. This CDR3 spans 15 amino acids. Trimming took 9 bases from V and 2 from J, leaving 19 bases between them. Here the CDR3 reads CARGVNRDFQETQYS. The CDR3 DNA sequence: TGTGCCAGGGGGGTCAACAGGGACTTTCAAGAGACCCAGTACTCC.

This clonotype is deemed large. The gene calls are TRBV20-1 and TRBJ2-5, with 7 bases identical to TRBD2. Germline-derived CDR1 and CDR2 are DFQATT and SNEGSKA (reference sequence). The CDR3 extends over 14 amino acids. After removal of 1 base from V and 5 bases from J, the junction contained 7 bases not matched to a gene. CDR3 protein: CSARGPAGFETQYF. In DNA, the CDR3 is TGCAGTGCTAGAGGACCAGCGGGATTTGAGACCCAGTACTTC.

This clonotype is judged medium-sized. The chain combines TRBV7-2 with TRBJ2-7; no clear D. With 4 bases removed from V and 7 bases from J, the gap between germline ends came to 11 bases. This CDR3 region has 12 residues. Germline assignment: CDR1 SGHTA and CDR2 FQGNSA. CDR3 residues: CASSSLTGEQYF. The CDR3 DNA reads as TGTGCCAGCAGCTCCCTCACTGGGGAGCAGTACTTC. Looking up the rest from reference TRBV7-2 and TRBJ2-7 gives the full variable domain: GAGVSQSPSNKVTEKGKDVELRCDPISGHTALYWYRQSLGQGLEFLIYFQGNSAPDKSGLPSDRFSAERTGGSVSTLTIQRTQQEDSAVYLCASSSLTGEQYFGPGTRLTVT.

This clonotype is medium-sized in the sample. This sequence joins TRBV29-1 and TRBJ2-1; 12 nucleotides agree with TRBD1. Germline loops: CDR1 SQVTM, CDR2 ANQGSEA. V gave up 6 bases and J gave up 7 bases; unmatched junction bases: 7. The CDR3 spans 14 residues. Written as DNA, the CDR3 is TGCAGCGTGACCGGGACAGGGGGCCTAAATGAGCAGTTCTTC. Protein product: CSVTGTGGLNEQFF.

This clonotype is medium-sized (0.01 to 0.1%). A much larger clone differs by one base, so this may be a read error. The rearrangement uses TRBV5-1 and TRBJ2-7; D may be TRBD1 (5 bases). Trimming removed 0 bases at V and 6 bases at J, with 7 bases between. The CDR3 runs to 12 residues. CDR1 SGHRS and CDR2 YFSETQ come from the germline V gene. The CDR3 region is CASSLEGAEQYF. The CDR3, as DNA: TGCGCCAGCAGCTTGGAAGGGGCCGAGCAGTACTTC.

This clonotype is large (0.1 to 1%). The J gene is TRBJ2-7, the V gene TRBV28, with D possibly TRBD2 on 5 matching bases. Trimming took off 6 bases at V and 0 bases at J, with 21 bases between the two ends. The germline V gene has CDR1 MDHEN and CDR2 SYDVKM. The length of the CDR3 is 17 residues. In DNA, the CDR3 is TGTGCCAGCAGCAACGGACCCGGACTTAAGAGCTCCTACGAGCAGTACTTC. This codes for CASSNGPGLKSSYEQYF.